This TCR beta chain was recovered during a study of blood T cell repertoires in COVID-19. Looking at the study overall: COVID-19 samples collected from the United States, Italy and Spain covered acute and convalescent phases. PBMCs, B-cell-depleted T cells, or T cells were the source of the cDNA or gDNA that made up the material.

Comment on this clone: Other nucleotide sequences from this sample produce the same CDR3.

Study processing details: Nucleated cell counts were estimated from reference gene primer amplification. This table comes from immunoSEQ multiplex PCR, and its TCRdb copy is limited to in-frame clones, with some not included. V and J calls and clone size follow that table, whereas D and trimming were derived from the DNA. Of more than 250,000 clones in the sample, nearly 85% were seen once. The V gene's germline CDR1 is SGDLS and CDR2 YYNGEE. The germline V and J ends were trimmed by 0 bases and 2 bases, with 8 bases remaining between them. The CDR3 is 14 amino acids. This receptor was taken from a human donor in a cohort sampled during active COVID-19. The chain couples TRBV9 to TRBJ2-5, with D perhaps matching TRBD1 (6 bases). Material: peripheral blood. CDR3 loop: CASSVGTAQETQYF. The CDR3, as DNA: TGTGCCAGCAGCGTAGGGACAGCGCAAGAGACCCAGTACTTC. Combining the CDR3 with reference TRBV9 and TRBJ2-5 gives the whole variable domain DSGVTQTPKHLITATGQRVTLRCSPRSGDLSVYWYQQSLDQGLQFLIQYYNGEERAKGNILERFSAQQFPDLHSELNLSSLELGDSALYFCASSVGTAQETQYFGPGTRLLVL.